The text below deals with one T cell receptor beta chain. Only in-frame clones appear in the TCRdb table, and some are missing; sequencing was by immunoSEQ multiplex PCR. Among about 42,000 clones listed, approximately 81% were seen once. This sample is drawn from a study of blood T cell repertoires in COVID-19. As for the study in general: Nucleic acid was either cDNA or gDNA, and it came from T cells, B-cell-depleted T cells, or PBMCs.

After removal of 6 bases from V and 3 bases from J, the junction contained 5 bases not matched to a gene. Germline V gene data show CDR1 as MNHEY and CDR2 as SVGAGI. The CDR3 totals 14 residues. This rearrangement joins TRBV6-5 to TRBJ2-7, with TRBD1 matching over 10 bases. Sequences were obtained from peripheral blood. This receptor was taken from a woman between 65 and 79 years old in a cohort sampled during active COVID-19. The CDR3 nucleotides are TGTGCCAGCAGACCGGGACAGGGGTTCTACGAGCAGTACTTC. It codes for CASRPGQGFYEQYF.